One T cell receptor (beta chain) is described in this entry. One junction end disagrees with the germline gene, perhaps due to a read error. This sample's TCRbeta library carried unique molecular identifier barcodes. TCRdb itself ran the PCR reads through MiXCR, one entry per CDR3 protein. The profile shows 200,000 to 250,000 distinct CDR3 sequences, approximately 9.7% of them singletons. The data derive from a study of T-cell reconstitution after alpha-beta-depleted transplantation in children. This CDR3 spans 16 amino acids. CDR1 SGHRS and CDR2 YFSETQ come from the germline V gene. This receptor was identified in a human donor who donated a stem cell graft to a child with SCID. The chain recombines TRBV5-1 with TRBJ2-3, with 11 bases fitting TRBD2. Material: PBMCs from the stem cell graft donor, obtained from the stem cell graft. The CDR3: CASSLGLAGRTDRQYF. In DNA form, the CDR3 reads TGCGCCAGCAGCTTGGGACTAGCGGGACGCACAGATAGGCAGTATTTT.